The present T cell receptor (beta chain) was sequenced within a study of blood T cell repertoires in COVID-19. As processed by the authors: Reference gene primer amplification in the assay estimated nucleated cell counts. TCRdb keeps only in-frame clones here, not all; method: immunoSEQ multiplex PCR. V and J calls and clone size are those listed in that table; D and trimming were worked out from the DNA. The repertoire consists of 150,000 to 200,000 clones, with about 74% occurring once and the leading ten covering 3%. The germline V gene has CDR1 MNHEY and CDR2 SMNVEV (reference sequence). The CDR3 contains 14 residues. J lost 0 bases, V lost 3 bases, and 1 base had no gene match.

This TCR was recovered from a woman at least 80 years old with acute or convalescent COVID-19. Sequencing was carried out using peripheral blood. This chain uses TRBV27 with TRBJ2-7, with 8 bases identical to TRBD2. Here the CDR3 reads CASSFTSGSYEQYF. DNA for the CDR3: TGTGCCAGCAGTTTTACTAGCGGCTCCTACGAGCAGTACTTC.